A single sample is the source of the 28 T cell receptor beta chains below, sequenced in a study of shared clonotypes between healthy human individuals (dated by TCRdb to the early 2020s). CD8 naive samples were CD45RO-negative cells positively selected for CCR7, giving a CD45RA+CCR7+ population that excluded TemRA cells. Libraries came from the immunoSEQ multiplex PCR assay. TCRdb's version of the immuneACCESS table is confined to in-frame rearrangements and falls short of the full clone set. An unresolved V gene accounts for under half of the shortfall where checked; the remainder is of unknown origin. This sample comprises about 600,000 clones, around 95% of them detected only once. Clones ranked in the top ten supply roughly 0.1% of the sample. Source material: naive CD8+ T cells sorted from blood. The sample's cell subset or site label, decoded: CD45RA+CCR7+. These receptors all stem from a woman aged 25-40 years in good health.

The chain joins TRBV11-2 to TRBJ2-1, with D possibly being TRBD2 (6 bases). CDR3 size: 13 residues. The germline V gene has CDR1 SGHAT and CDR2 FQNNGV. V was pared by 0 bases and J by 13 bases, with 13 bases between. The CDR3, as DNA: TGTGCCAGCAGCTTAGATCTGTCGGGAGATCAGTTCTTC. Its translation is CASSLDLSGDQFF.

This clone was observed a handful of times. This rearrangement joins TRBV29-1 to TRBJ1-1, with no clear D. The CDR3 has 12 residues. V was shortened by 4 bases and J by 0 bases, with 6 bases between the two germline ends. Germline V gives CDR1 SQVTM, CDR2 ANQGSEA. As DNA, the CDR3 is TGCAGCGTTGCTAAGATGAACACTGAAGCTTTCTTT. Protein sequence: CSVAKMNTEAFF.

The chain combines TRBV5-1 with TRBJ2-7, with TRBD1 matching 10 bases. Germline loops: CDR1 SGHRS, CDR2 YFSETQ. This CDR3 spans 14 amino acids. The trim removed 6 bases at V and 5 bases at J, leaving 8 bases unmatched. DNA for the CDR3: TGCGCCAGCACCCAAGGACAGGGGGGTCACGAGCAGTACTTC. Its translation is CASTQGQGGHEQYF. The complete variable domain, with remaining parts taken from reference TRBV5-1 and TRBJ2-7, reads KAGVTQTPRYLIKTRGQQVTLSCSPISGHRSVSWYQQTPGQGLQFLFEYFSETQRNKGNFPGRFSGRQFSNSRSEMNVSTLELGDSALYLCASTQGQGGHEQYFGPGTRLTVT.

The CDR3 DNA reads TGTGCCAGCAGCTTAGAACTAGACTGGGAGACCCAGTACTTC. Amino acid sequence: CASSLELDWETQYF. The chain uses TRBV11-2 and TRBJ2-5, with a possible D match to TRBD2 (5 bases). The CDR3 consists of 14 residues. CDR1 SGHAT and CDR2 FQNNGV come from the germline V gene. Trimming cost V 0 bases and J 5 bases, with 10 bases left between them.

CDR3 loop: CASSQDWGDGQPQHF. DNA for the CDR3: TGTGCCAGCAGCCAAGATTGGGGGGATGGTCAGCCCCAGCATTTT. The J gene is TRBJ1-5, the V gene TRBV4-2; D is possibly TRBD1 (5 bases). Trimming took 0 bases from V and 6 from J, leaving 12 bases between them. Germline V CDR1 and CDR2: LGHNA, YNFKEQ. The CDR3 loop spans 15 amino acids.

The rearrangement uses TRBV19 and TRBJ2-5, with 7 bases aligning to TRBD1. The J call is in doubt because the DNA end fits TRBJ2-7 better. The CDR3 spans 15 residues. Per germline, CDR1 LNHDA and CDR2 SQIVND (reference sequence). The CDR3: CASSSTGTATYEQYF. The CDR3 nucleotides are TGTGCCAGTAGTAGTACCGGGACAGCTACCTACGAGCAGTACTTC.

This chain connects TRBV9 to TRBJ2-1; weak D call: TRBD2 (7 bases). Germline V CDR1 and CDR2: SGDLS, YYNGEE. CDR3 length equals 14 residues. V was pared by 3 bases and J by 8 bases, with 15 bases between. The DNA of the CDR3 is TGTGCCAGCAGCGCCGGGGGCGGGGGATATGAGCAGTTCTTC. Its protein is CASSAGGGGYEQFF. Using reference TRBV9 and TRBJ2-1 for the parts outside the CDR3, the full variable domain is DSGVTQTPKHLITATGQRVTLRCSPRSGDLSVYWYQQSLDQGLQFLIQYYNGEERAKGNILERFSAQQFPDLHSELNLSSLELGDSALYFCASSAGGGGYEQFFGPGTRLTVL.

V gene TRBV27 combines with J gene TRBJ2-7; 14 bases fit TRBD2. The junction had 2 bases not matched to a gene; V was cut back by 2 bases and J by 5 bases. CDR1 MNHEY and CDR2 SMNVEV come from the germline V gene (reference sequence). The CDR3 has 15 amino acids. This chain's CDR3 is CASSLGTSGSNEQYF. CDR3 in DNA: TGTGCCAGCAGTTTAGGGACTAGCGGGAGCAACGAGCAGTACTTC.

The chain couples TRBV19 to TRBJ2-4; 10 nucleotides align to TRBD2. The length of the CDR3 is 21 residues. The J segment lost 0 bases and the V segment lost 0 bases, leaving 14 bases of the junction unmatched. Germline assignment: CDR1 LNHDA and CDR2 SQIVND (reference sequence). In DNA, the CDR3 is TGTGCCAGTAGTATAGATAGGACTAGCGGCAGAGGGGGGGTAGCCAAAAACATTCAGTACTTC. As protein: CASSIDRTSGRGGVAKNIQYF.

V and J are TRBV28 and TRBJ1-5; maybe TRBD1 (5 bases). The germline CDR1 and CDR2 sequences are MDHEN and SYDVKM. The V end was cut by 5 bases, the J end by 5 bases, with 16 bases between. This CDR3 spans 15 amino acids. The DNA of the CDR3 is TGTGCCAGCAGTCCCATTCGGGGGAGCGATCAGCCCCAGCATTTT. This codes for CASSPIRGSDQPQHF. The variable domain in full, with the rest retrieved from reference TRBV28 and TRBJ1-5, is DVKVTQSSRYLVKRTGEKVFLECVQDMDHENMFWYRQDPGLGLRLIYFSYDVKMKEKGDIPEGYSVSREKKERFSLILESASTNQTSMYLCASSPIRGSDQPQHFGDGTRLSIL.

The rearrangement joins TRBV27 to TRBJ1-2; D is undetermined. Germline-derived CDR1 and CDR2 are MNHEY and SMNVEV (reference sequence). Trimming cost V 2 bases and J 4 bases, with 8 bases left between them. The CDR3 contains 13 residues. The CDR3, as DNA: TGTGCCAGCAGTTTAGAGGTCGGCTATGGCTACACCTTC. It specifies CASSLEVGYGYTF.

This clone was counted once. The rearrangement joins TRBV5-1 to TRBJ2-7, with a tentative D call TRBD2 (5 bases). The germline CDR1 and CDR2 sequences are SGHRS and YFSETQ. The CDR3 totals 14 residues. V lost 0 bases and J lost 1, with 8 bases in between. The CDR3 nucleotides are TGCGCCAGCAGCTTGGGTGGGGAGTCCTACGAGCAGTACTTC. Protein product: CASSLGGESYEQYF.

The CDR3 reads CASSETGEFTEAFF. In DNA form, the CDR3 reads TGTGCCAGCAGTGAAACAGGGGAATTCACTGAAGCTTTCTTT. This chain links TRBV5-4 with TRBJ1-1; the match to TRBD1 covers 7 bases. V shed 5 bases and J 4 bases; nucleotides not matched to a gene: 8. Germline V gives CDR1 SGHNT, CDR2 YYREEE (reference sequence). The CDR3 loop spans 14 amino acids. Variable domain in full (rest from reference TRBV5-4 and TRBJ1-1): ETGVTQSPTHLIKTRGQQVTLRCSSQSGHNTVSWYQQALGQGPQFIFQYYREEENGRGNFPPRFSGLQFPNYSSELNVNALELDDSALYLCASSETGEFTEAFFGQGTRLTVV.

This chain links TRBV19 with TRBJ1-5; D unresolved. Deletions cut 1 base from V and 0 bases from J, with 7 bases between. The germline gives CDR1 LNHDA, CDR2 SQIVND (reference sequence). The length of the CDR3 is 15 residues. Written as DNA, the CDR3 is TGTGCCAGTAGTATAGCGCCAGCTAGCAATCAGCCCCAGCATTTT. This sequence encodes CASSIAPASNQPQHF.

The genes are TRBV11-2 and TRBJ2-7; TRBD2 aligns across 10 bases. This CDR3 is built from 14 residues. The germline V gene has CDR1 SGHAT and CDR2 FQNNGV. Trimming removed 5 bases from V and 3 bases from J; junction bases left unmatched: 4. The CDR3 region has the DNA TGTGCCAGCAGCCTCCGGACTAGCGGCTACGAGCAGTACTTC. It translates to CASSLRTSGYEQYF. Variable domain in full (rest from reference TRBV11-2 and TRBJ2-7): EAGVAQSPRYKIIEKRQSVAFWCNPISGHATLYWYQQILGQGPKLLIQFQNNGVVDDSQLPKDRFSAERLKGVDSTLKIQPAKLEDSAVYLCASSLRTSGYEQYFGPGTRLTVT.

This clone has only one observation. The chain couples TRBV15 to TRBJ2-2; D gene ambiguous. The germline CDR1 and CDR2 sequences are LNHNV and YYDKDF (reference sequence). Trimming cost V 3 bases and J 5 bases, with 7 bases left between them. The CDR3 loop spans 13 amino acids. This CDR3 reads CATSSKSTGELFF. In nucleotides, the CDR3 is TGTGCCACCAGCAGCAAGAGTACCGGGGAGCTGTTTTTT.

This clone has a handful of counts. The chain couples TRBV4-1 to TRBJ1-1, with TRBD1 identical over 8 bases. The CDR3 is 14 amino acids. CDR1 and CDR2 (germline): MGHRA, YSYEKL. V lost 4 bases to trimming and J lost 1 base; unmatched junction nucleotides: 2. Written as DNA, the CDR3 is TGCGCCAGCAGCCTAGACAGGGGGAACACTGAAGCTTTCTTT. Translation gives CASSLDRGNTEAFF.

The J gene is TRBJ2-1, the V gene TRBV28; 7 bases map to TRBD2. The germline gives CDR1 MDHEN, CDR2 SYDVKM. Trimming at V came to 2 bases and at J to 6 bases, leaving 4 bases not matched to a gene. The CDR3 is made up of 14 amino acids. The CDR3 DNA reads TGTGCCAGCAGTTTAGCGGGAGAACGCAATGAGCAGTTCTTC. This translates into CASSLAGERNEQFF.

V usage is TRBV10-3 and J usage is TRBJ2-1; 7 bases agree with TRBD1. The V segment lost 7 bases and the J segment 0 bases; nucleotides outside the gene matches: 3. CDR3 length equals 14 residues. Germline V lookup: CDR1 ENHRY, CDR2 SYGVKD. The CDR3 loop reads CAITSGGSYNEQFF. In DNA, the CDR3 is TGTGCCATCACCTCAGGGGGCTCCTACAATGAGCAGTTCTTC.

The chain couples TRBV11-1 to TRBJ2-7, with unresolved D. Germline CDR1 is SGHAT and CDR2 is FQDESV (reference sequence). V gave up 5 bases and J gave up 3 bases, with 14 bases separating them. The CDR3 consists of 14 residues. The CDR3 sequence: CASSAAFGDYEQYF. CDR3 bases: TGTGCCAGCAGCGCCGCTTTTGGGGACTACGAGCAGTACTTC.

The V and J genes are TRBV27 and TRBJ2-7; 8 bases line up with TRBD2. This CDR3 is built from 14 residues. Germline CDR1 and CDR2: MNHEY and SMNVEV (reference sequence). Trimming cost V 1 base and J 5 bases; bases outside gene matches: 4. CDR3 DNA sequence: TGTGCCAGCAGTTTATTTCTGCGGGGGGACGAGCAGTACTTC. Its protein is CASSLFLRGDEQYF.

Turning to this clone: The same CDR3 also results from other DNA sequences found in this sample. V and J are TRBV4-1 and TRBJ1-1; D call uncertain. The ends were cut back, 1 base at V and 8 bases at J, with 8 bases in the middle. The CDR3 is made up of 12 amino acids. Looked up from germline, CDR1 is MGHRA and CDR2 is YSYEKL. The CDR3 DNA is TGCGCCAGCAGCCAAGGGACGGTGGAAGCTTTCTTT. Encoded protein: CASSQGTVEAFF.

The chain links TRBV18 to TRBJ2-7; D may be TRBD1 (5 bases). The CDR3 consists of 15 residues. Trimming stripped 0 bases from V and 5 bases from J, with 14 bases between. The germline gives CDR1 KGHSH, CDR2 LQKENI. CDR3 protein: CASSPPGAEIDEQYF. The CDR3, as DNA: TGTGCCAGCTCACCACCAGGGGCGGAGATCGACGAGCAGTACTTC.

The sample holds one count of this clone. This chain uses TRBV7-8 with TRBJ2-1; TRBD2 aligns across 9 bases. CDR3 length equals 13 residues. V shed 7 bases, J shed 4 bases, and the junction held 2 bases outside the gene matches. CDR1 is SGHVS and CDR2 is FQNEAQ in the germline V gene. CDR3 bases: TGTGCCAGCACAACTAGCGGGTACAATGAGCAGTTCTTC. Protein sequence: CASTTSGYNEQFF.

Regarding this clone: The sample holds other DNA sequences that translate to the same CDR3. The CDR3 DNA follows: TGTGCCAGCCGACTAGCGGGCCCCTACGAGCAGTACTTC. Its translation: CASRLAGPYEQYF. The chain combines TRBV27 with TRBJ2-7; 10 bases map to TRBD2. This CDR3 region has 13 residues. The germline gives CDR1 MNHEY, CDR2 SMNVEV (reference sequence). Trimming cost V 8 bases and J 2 bases; bases outside gene matches: 3.

The rearrangement uses TRBV13 and TRBJ2-7, with 10 bases fitting TRBD2. Germline CDR1 reads PRHDT; CDR2 reads FYEKMQ (reference sequence). CDR3 size: 15 residues. J lost 3 bases, V lost 5 bases, and 7 bases had no gene match. The CDR3 sequence is CASSTTGTSDYEQYF. The CDR3 DNA follows: TGTGCCAGCAGCACTACCGGGACTAGCGACTACGAGCAGTACTTC.

The chain is built from TRBV9 and TRBJ1-6; the D is unclear. Germline V gene data show CDR1 as SGDLS and CDR2 as YYNGEE. Trimming left V 6 bases short and J 10 bases short, with 17 bases between. CDR3 size: 14 residues. Here the CDR3 reads CASNLDGEVSPLHF. CDR3 nucleotide sequence: TGTGCCAGCAACCTGGACGGAGAGGTGTCACCCCTCCACTTT.

This rearrangement joins TRBV6-1 to TRBJ1-2, with a tentative D call TRBD1 (6 bases). The CDR3 runs 13 residues. V lost 7 bases and J 6 bases, leaving 15 bases between the germline ends. The germline gives CDR1 MNHNS, CDR2 SASEGT. Here the CDR3 DNA reads TGTGCCAGCAACCAAGGGGGGGTTGATGGCTACACCTTC. It yields the protein CASNQGGVDGYTF.